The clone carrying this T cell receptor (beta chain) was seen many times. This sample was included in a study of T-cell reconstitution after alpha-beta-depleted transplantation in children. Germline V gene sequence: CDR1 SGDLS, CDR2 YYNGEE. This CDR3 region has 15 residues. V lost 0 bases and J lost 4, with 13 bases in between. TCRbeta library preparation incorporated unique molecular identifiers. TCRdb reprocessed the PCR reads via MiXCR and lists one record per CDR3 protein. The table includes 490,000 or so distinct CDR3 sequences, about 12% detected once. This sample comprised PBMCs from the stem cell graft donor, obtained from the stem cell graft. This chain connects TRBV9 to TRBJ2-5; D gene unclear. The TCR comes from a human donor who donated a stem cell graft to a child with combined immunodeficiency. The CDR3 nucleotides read TGTGCCAGCAGCGTAGATTCGGGTTATAGAGAGACCCAGTACTTC. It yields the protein CASSVDSGYRETQYF.